Described below is a single T cell receptor beta chain sequence and its context. Its target is unknown. This entry comes from a study of T cell responses to AZD1222 COVID-19 vaccine. Study-wide points: The repertoires were collected only after the peak T cell response.

Assay used: immunoSEQ multiplex PCR; TCRdb lists only in-frame clones, some missing. Among roughly 150,000 clones listed, roughly 91% were seen once. The CDR3 loop spans 14 amino acids. CDR1 and CDR2 (germline): SGHTA, FQGTGA. V was pared by 3 bases and J by 6 bases, with 4 bases of the junction left unmatched. Sequences were derived from peripheral blood, sampled on day 0 of AZD1222 vaccination. The clonotype originates from an adult in good health. The V gene is TRBV7-3, the J gene TRBJ2-1; 8 bases map to TRBD2. The CDR3 protein is CASSLGTSGNEQFF. CDR3 in DNA: TGTGCCAGCAGCTTGGGGACTAGTGGCAATGAGCAGTTCTTC.